This note documents a single T cell receptor (beta chain) sequence. Its target is unknown. The sample is drawn from a study of cytomegalovirus exposure and HLA in healthy donors. General study points: It was likely that a cluster of highly shared sequence variants was a sequencing artifact.

PCR employed 60 Vbeta and 13 Jbeta primers. Clones were read by immunoSEQ multiplex PCR, and TCRdb kept only the in-frame ones, dropping some. The table has about 160,000 clones, 80% to 90% seen once. This TCR derives from a woman aged 18-29 years in good health and CMV-seronegative. The sequenced sample consisted of PBMCs.

CDR3: CASAGQGMGGYTF. The CDR3 bases are TGTGCCAGCGCAGGACAGGGGATGGGTGGCTACACCTTC. V usage is TRBV25-1 and J usage is TRBJ1-2; 9 positions agree with TRBD1. There are 13 residues in the CDR3. Germline V gene data show CDR1 as MGHDK and CDR2 as SYGVNS. V was pared by 8 bases and J by 7 bases, with 8 bases of the junction left unmatched.